Following are 14 T cell receptor beta chains from one sample sequenced in a study of response to subunit inactivated influenza vaccine. TCRdb reprocessed the RT-PCR reads via MiXCR and lists one record per CDR3 protein. This table holds some 520,000 distinct CDR3 sequences, about 15% found once. The source was CD4+ T cells sorted from PBMCs, collected 23 to 25 months after vaccination. Every receptor here comes from a man in his fifties or sixties who received an inactivated influenza vaccine.

This clonotype was observed a handful of times. The V call is TRBV12-3 or TRBV12-4, the J call TRBJ1-1; D remains unclear. The V end lost 1 base, the J end lost 10 bases, and 10 bases lay between the germline ends. This CDR3 is built from 12 residues. The CDR3: CASSLVHGGAFF. CDR3 in DNA: TGTGCCAGCAGTTTAGTACACGGCGGAGCTTTCTTT.

The chain joins TRBV5-1 to TRBJ2-7; possible D gene TRBD2, 6 bases. This CDR3 region has 14 residues. Germline V gives CDR1 SGHRS, CDR2 YFSETQ. The V gene lost 0 bases and the J gene lost 6 bases, with 13 bases spanning the gap. CDR3 amino acids: CASSLGAGTSEQYF. The CDR3 DNA is TGCGCCAGCAGCTTGGGTGCGGGGACCTCCGAGCAGTACTTC.

This clonotype was observed at least ten times. The chain is built from TRBV7-2 and TRBJ1-3; no reliable D call. This CDR3 is 15 amino acids long. Germline V CDR1 and CDR2: SGHTA, FQGNSA. The V gene lost 1 base and the J gene lost 4 bases, with 11 bases spanning the gap. CDR3 sequence reads: CASSLEVGNGNTIYF. The CDR3, as DNA: TGTGCCAGCAGCTTAGAAGTGGGCAACGGAAACACCATATATTTT.

The sample holds a few counts of this clonotype. The CDR3 DNA follows: TGTGCCAGCATCCGCCGAGAGACAGATACGCAGTATTTT. It specifies CASIRRETDTQYF. J is TRBJ2-3 and V is TRBV2; D not resolved. The CDR3 runs 13 residues. CDR1 and CDR2 (germline): SNHLY, FYNNEI. V lost 7 bases, J lost 3 bases, and 11 bases lay in between.

This clonotype is a singleton in its sample. The chain has TRBV5-1 and TRBJ2-5; 7 positions match TRBD2. The germline V gene has CDR1 SGHRS and CDR2 YFSETQ. V shed 4 bases, J shed 4 bases, and the junction held 10 bases outside the gene matches. The CDR3 is 15 residues long. Here the CDR3 DNA reads TGCGCCAGCAGCCCCGGCGGGAGCTACCGAGAGACCCAGTACTTC. Its translation: CASSPGGSYRETQYF.

This clonotype was found a few times. The chain couples TRBV6-2 or TRBV6-3 to TRBJ2-2; 11 nucleotides line up with TRBD2. V lost 5 bases and J lost 1; bases outside the gene matches: 9. The CDR3 sequence is 18 residues long. Germline CDR1 is MNHEY and CDR2 is SVGEGT. The CDR3 protein is CASSVTSGKVRNTGELFF. The CDR3 nucleotides are TGTGCCAGCAGTGTGACTAGCGGGAAAGTACGGAACACCGGGGAGCTGTTTTTT.

The chain links TRBV5-1 to TRBJ1-1, with a possible D match to TRBD1 (6 bases). Germline V CDR1 and CDR2: SGHRS, YFSETQ. The CDR3 has 14 residues. The V and J ends lost 2 bases and 1 base respectively, with 9 bases between them. In DNA form, the CDR3 reads TGCGCCAGCAGCTTTACAGGGCGGAACACTGAAGCTTTCTTT. As protein: CASSFTGRNTEAFF.

The V gene is TRBV20-1, the J gene TRBJ2-7; the match to TRBD1 covers 7 bases. Unmatched junction bases numbered 10, after V lost 6 bases and J lost 2 bases. The CDR3 extends over 14 amino acids. Germline V gives CDR1 DFQATT, CDR2 SNEGSKA (reference sequence). CDR3 nucleotide sequence: TGCAGTGCCCCACACAGGGGACCGCCCTACGAGCAGTACTTC. It is translated as CSAPHRGPPYEQYF.

The sample holds many counts of this clonotype. The rearrangement joins TRBV5-5 to TRBJ1-2; TRBD1 agrees at 9 bases. Germline V CDR1 and CDR2: SGHKS, YYEKEE (reference sequence). CDR3 length: 16 amino acids. Trimming at V came to 6 bases and at J to 2 bases, leaving 11 bases not matched to a gene. In DNA form, the CDR3 reads TGTGCCAGCATCAATCACCCGGGACAGGGAAACTATGGCTACACCTTC. It encodes CASINHPGQGNYGYTF.

The chain uses TRBV25-1 and TRBJ1-1, with a weak D call TRBD1 (5 bases). Trimming shortened V by 7 bases and J by 4 bases, and 13 bases separated the two germline ends. Germline CDR1 reads MGHDK; CDR2 reads SYGVNS. The CDR3 length is 13 residues. Here the CDR3 reads CASNQGGFTEAFF. The CDR3 bases are TGTGCCAGCAACCAGGGAGGGTTCACTGAAGCTTTCTTT.

V is TRBV5-1 and J is TRBJ2-4; D remains ambiguous. The CDR3 spans 15 residues. Deletions cut 5 bases from V and 0 bases from J, with 12 bases between. Germline V gene data show CDR1 as SGHRS and CDR2 as YFSETQ. The CDR3 bases are TGCGCCAGCAGGACTGATCTTCTAGCCAAAAACATTCAGTACTTC. Amino acid sequence: CASRTDLLAKNIQYF.

This chain uses TRBV13 with TRBJ2-7; TRBD2 agrees at 8 bases. V was clipped by 3 bases and J by 3 bases; unmatched bases: 4. This CDR3 has 14 residues. CDR1 PRHDT and CDR2 FYEKMQ come from the germline V gene (reference sequence). The CDR3 nucleotides are TGTGCCAGCAGCTTGACTAGCGAGGGCTACGAGCAGTACTTC. It encodes CASSLTSEGYEQYF.

J is TRBJ2-2 and V is TRBV5-1; 8 nucleotides align to TRBD2. The junction had 7 bases not matched to a gene; V was cut back by 0 bases and J by 6 bases. The CDR3 sequence is 16 residues long. Germline CDR1 reads SGHRS; CDR2 reads YFSETQ. CDR3 sequence (DNA): TGCGCCAGCAGCTTGGCCGTGTCAGCGGGAGCCGGGGAGCTGTTTTTT. The encoded protein is CASSLAVSAGAGELFF.

This clonotype was counted only a few times. V and J are TRBV5-1 and TRBJ1-2; D unclear. The ends were cut back, 0 bases at V and 4 bases at J, with 13 bases in the middle. In germline, CDR1 is SGHRS, CDR2 YFSETQ. The CDR3 contains 15 residues. CDR3 DNA: TGCGCCAGCAGCTTGGAACCAGGACGGTCCTATGGCTACACCTTC. This encodes CASSLEPGRSYGYTF.